This T cell receptor beta chain stems from a study of regulatory T cells in long-lasting Graves disease. Study-wide background: The study counted Graves' disease as persistent given over 5 years of antithyroid drugs and positive TSH receptor antibodies. Study-wide results and caveats: Persistent disease showed a preference for TRBV28, TRBJ1-2 and TRBJ2-5. TCR diversity was lower in persistent than newly diagnosed Graves' disease.

This clonotype was recorded many times. Its target is not known. This sample's time point: persistent/refractory GD, antithyroid drugs over 5 years with positive TRAb. Scientists built the TCR library using RNA that was extracted from PBMCs. The collection involved drawing around 8.5 milliliters of peripheral blood into EDTA tubes. Building the TCR beta libraries relied on iRepertoire HTBI primers, and CDR3 regions underwent Arm-PCR. TCRdb processed the multiplex PCR reads anew with MiXCR; each CDR3 protein has one entry. The sample yields 300,000 to 350,000 distinct CDR3 sequences, 20% seen once. Germline trimming cut 7 bases from V and 3 bases from J; bases unmatched to any gene: 4. CDR1 MNHNS and CDR2 SASEGT come from the germline V gene. This CDR3 comprises 14 residues.

The source is a female donor with Graves disease. The chain combines TRBV6-1 with TRBJ1-1, with TRBD1 matching 11 bases. Here the sequenced sample was peripheral blood mononuclear cells (PBMCs), taken when the disease was refractory, from a patient treated with antithyroid drugs. Here the CDR3 reads CASKRTGGHTEAFF. As DNA, the CDR3 is TGTGCCAGCAAAAGGACAGGGGGCCACACTGAAGCTTTCTTT.